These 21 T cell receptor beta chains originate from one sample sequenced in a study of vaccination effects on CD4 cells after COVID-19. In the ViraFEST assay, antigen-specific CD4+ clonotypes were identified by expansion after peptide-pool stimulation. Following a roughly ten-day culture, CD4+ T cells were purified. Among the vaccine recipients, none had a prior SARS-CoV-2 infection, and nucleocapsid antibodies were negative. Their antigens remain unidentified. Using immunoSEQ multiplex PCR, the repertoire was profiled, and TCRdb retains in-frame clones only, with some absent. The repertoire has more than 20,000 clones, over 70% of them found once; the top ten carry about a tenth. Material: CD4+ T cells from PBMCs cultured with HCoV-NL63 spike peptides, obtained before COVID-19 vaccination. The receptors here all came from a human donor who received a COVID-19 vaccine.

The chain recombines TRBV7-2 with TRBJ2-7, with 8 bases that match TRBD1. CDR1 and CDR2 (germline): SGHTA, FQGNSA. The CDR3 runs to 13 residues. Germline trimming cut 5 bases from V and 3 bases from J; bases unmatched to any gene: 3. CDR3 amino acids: CASSNDRGYEQYF. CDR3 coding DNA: TGTGCCAGCAGCAATGACAGGGGCTACGAGCAGTACTTC.

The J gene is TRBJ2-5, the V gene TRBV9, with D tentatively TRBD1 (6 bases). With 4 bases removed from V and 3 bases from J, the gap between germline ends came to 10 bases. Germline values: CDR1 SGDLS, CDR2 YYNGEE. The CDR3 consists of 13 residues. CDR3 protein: CASSPHREETQYF. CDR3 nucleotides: TGTGCCAGCAGCCCCCACAGGGAAGAGACCCAGTACTTC.

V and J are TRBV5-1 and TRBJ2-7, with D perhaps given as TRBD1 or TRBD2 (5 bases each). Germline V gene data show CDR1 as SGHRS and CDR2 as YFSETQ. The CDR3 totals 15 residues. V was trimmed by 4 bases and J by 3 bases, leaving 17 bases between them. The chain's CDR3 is CASSRSIEGNYEQYF. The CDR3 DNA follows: TGCGCCAGCAGCCGATCTATAGAGGGGAACTACGAGCAGTACTTC. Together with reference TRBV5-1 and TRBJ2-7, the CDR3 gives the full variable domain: KAGVTQTPRYLIKTRGQQVTLSCSPISGHRSVSWYQQTPGQGLQFLFEYFSETQRNKGNFPGRFSGRQFSNSRSEMNVSTLELGDSALYLCASSRSIEGNYEQYFGPGTRLTVT.

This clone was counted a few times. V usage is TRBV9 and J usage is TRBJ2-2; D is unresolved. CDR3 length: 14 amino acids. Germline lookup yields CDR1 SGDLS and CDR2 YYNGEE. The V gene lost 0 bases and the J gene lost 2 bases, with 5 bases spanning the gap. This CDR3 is CASSVVANTGELFF. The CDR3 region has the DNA TGTGCCAGCAGCGTAGTAGCAAACACCGGGGAGCTGTTTTTT.

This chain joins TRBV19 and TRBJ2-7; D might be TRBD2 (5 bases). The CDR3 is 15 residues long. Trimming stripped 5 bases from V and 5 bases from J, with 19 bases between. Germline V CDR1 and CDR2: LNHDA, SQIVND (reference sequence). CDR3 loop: CASSVYTGIGNEQYF. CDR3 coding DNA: TGTGCCAGTAGTGTTTATACCGGGATAGGCAACGAGCAGTACTTC.

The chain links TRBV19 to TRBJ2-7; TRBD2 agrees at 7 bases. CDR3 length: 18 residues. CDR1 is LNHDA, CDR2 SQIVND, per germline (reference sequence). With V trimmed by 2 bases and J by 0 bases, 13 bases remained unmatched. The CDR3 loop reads CASSISRSWRGSSYEQYF. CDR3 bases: TGTGCCAGTAGTATATCCCGTTCGTGGCGGGGGAGCTCCTACGAGCAGTACTTC. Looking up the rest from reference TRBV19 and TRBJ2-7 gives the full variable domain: DGGITQSPKYLFRKEGQNVTLSCEQNLNHDAMYWYRQDPGQGLRLIYYSQIVNDFQKGDIAEGYSVSREKKESFPLTVTSAQKNPTAFYLCASSISRSWRGSSYEQYFGPGTRLTVT.

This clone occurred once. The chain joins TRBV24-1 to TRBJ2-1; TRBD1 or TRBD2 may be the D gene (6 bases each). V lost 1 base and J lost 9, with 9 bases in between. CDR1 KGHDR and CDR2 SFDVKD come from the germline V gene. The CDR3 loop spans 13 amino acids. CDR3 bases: TGTGCCACCAGTGATTTAAGGGGGGCTGAGCAGTTCTTC. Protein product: CATSDLRGAEQFF.

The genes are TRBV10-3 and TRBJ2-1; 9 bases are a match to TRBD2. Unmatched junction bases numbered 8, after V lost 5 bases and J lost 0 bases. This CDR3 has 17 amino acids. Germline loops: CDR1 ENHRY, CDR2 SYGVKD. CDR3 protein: CAISTTYSGSSYNEQFF. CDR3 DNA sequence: TGTGCCATCAGTACGACCTATAGCGGGAGCTCCTACAATGAGCAGTTCTTC.

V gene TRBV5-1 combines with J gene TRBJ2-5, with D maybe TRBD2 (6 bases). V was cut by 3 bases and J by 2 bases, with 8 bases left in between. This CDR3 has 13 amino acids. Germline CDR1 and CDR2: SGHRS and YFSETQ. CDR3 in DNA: TGCGCCAGCAGCTGGGACTTACAAGAGACCCAGTACTTC. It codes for CASSWDLQETQYF.

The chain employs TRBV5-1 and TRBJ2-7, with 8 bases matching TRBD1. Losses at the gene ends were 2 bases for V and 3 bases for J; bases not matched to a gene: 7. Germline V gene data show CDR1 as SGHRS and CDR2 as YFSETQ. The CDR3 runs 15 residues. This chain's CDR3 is CASSFGGQGFYEQYF. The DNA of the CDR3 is TGCGCCAGCAGCTTTGGAGGACAGGGATTCTACGAGCAGTACTTC.

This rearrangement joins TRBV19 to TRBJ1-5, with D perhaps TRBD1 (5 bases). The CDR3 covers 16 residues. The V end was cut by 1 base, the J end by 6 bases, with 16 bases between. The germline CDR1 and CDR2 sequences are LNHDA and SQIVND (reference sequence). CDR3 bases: TGTGCCAGTAGTATAGGCGGAGGGGCAGGGAGTCAGCCCCAGCATTTT. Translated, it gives CASSIGGGAGSQPQHF.

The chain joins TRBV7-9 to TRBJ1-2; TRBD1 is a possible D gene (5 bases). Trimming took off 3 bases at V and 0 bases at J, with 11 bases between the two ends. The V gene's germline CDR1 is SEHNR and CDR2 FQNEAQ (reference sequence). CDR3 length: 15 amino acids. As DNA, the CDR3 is TGTGCCAGCAGCTTGGGGGACCGGGCTAACTATGGCTACACCTTC. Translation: CASSLGDRANYGYTF.

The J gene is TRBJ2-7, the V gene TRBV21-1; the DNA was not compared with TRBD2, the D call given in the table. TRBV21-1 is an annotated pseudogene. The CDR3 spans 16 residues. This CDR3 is CASPVTGRTPLYEQYF. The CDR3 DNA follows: TGTGCCAGCCCTGTCACGGGAAGGACGCCTCTATACGAGCAGTACTTC.

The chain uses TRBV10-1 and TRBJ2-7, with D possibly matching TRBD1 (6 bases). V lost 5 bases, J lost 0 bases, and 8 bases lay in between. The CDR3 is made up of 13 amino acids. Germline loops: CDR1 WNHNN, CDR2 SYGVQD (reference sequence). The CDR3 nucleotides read TGCGCCAGCAGTTTAGGGGGCTCCTACGAGCAGTACTTC. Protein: CASSLGGSYEQYF.

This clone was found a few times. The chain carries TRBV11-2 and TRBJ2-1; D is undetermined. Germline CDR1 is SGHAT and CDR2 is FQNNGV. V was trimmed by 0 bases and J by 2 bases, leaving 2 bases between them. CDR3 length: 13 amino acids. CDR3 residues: CASSLEAYNEQFF. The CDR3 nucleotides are TGTGCCAGCAGCTTAGAGGCCTACAATGAGCAGTTCTTC.

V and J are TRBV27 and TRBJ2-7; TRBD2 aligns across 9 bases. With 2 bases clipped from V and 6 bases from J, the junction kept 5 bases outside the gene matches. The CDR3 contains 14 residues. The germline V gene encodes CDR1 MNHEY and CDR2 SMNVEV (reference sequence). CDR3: CASSLGFSGGEQYF. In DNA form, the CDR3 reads TGTGCCAGCAGTTTAGGCTTTAGCGGGGGCGAGCAGTACTTC.

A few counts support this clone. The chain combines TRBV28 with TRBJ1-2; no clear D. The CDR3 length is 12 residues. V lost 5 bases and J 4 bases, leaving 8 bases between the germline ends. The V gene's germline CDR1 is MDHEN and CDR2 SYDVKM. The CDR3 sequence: CASSAQTYGYTF. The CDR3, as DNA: TGTGCCAGCAGTGCTCAGACCTATGGCTACACCTTC.

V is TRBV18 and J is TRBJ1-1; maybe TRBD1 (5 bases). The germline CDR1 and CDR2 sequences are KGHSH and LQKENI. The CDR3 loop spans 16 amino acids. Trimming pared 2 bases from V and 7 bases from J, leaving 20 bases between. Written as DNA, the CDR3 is TGTGCCAGCTCACCAATTTGGGACGCAAAAACCATTGAAGCTTTCTTT. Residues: CASSPIWDAKTIEAFF.

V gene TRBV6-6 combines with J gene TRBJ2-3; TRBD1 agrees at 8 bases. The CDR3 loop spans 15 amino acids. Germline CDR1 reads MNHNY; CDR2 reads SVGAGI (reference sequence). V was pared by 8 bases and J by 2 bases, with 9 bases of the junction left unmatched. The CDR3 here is CASEAGTGHTDTQYF. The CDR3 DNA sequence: TGTGCCAGCGAGGCCGGGACAGGTCACACAGATACGCAGTATTTT.

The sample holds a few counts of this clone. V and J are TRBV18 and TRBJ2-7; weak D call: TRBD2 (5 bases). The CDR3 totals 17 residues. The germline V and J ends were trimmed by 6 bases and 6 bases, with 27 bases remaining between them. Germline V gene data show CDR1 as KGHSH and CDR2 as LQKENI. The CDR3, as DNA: TGTGCCAGCTCGCGCCGGACTTTCGAGAAGCGTGTCCCCGAGCAGTACTTC. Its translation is CASSRRTFEKRVPEQYF.

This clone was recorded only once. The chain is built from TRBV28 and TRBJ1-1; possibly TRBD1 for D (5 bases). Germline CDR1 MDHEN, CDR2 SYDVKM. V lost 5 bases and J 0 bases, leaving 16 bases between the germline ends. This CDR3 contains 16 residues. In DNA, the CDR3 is TGTGCCAGCAGTCGGATATCGACAGCAATGAACACTGAAGCTTTCTTT. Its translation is CASSRISTAMNTEAFF.